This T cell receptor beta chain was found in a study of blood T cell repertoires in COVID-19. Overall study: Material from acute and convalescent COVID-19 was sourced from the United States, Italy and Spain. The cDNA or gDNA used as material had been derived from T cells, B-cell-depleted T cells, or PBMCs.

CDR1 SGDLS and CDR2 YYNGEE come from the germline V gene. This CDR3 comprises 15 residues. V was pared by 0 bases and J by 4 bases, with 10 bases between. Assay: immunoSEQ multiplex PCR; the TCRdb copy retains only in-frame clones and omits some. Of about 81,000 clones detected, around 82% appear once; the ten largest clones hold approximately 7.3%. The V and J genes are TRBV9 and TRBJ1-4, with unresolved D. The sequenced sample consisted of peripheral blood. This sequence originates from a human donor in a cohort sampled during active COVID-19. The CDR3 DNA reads TGTGCCAGCAGCGTAGCTCCGGGGAATAATGAAAAACTGTTTTTT. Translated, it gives CASSVAPGNNEKLFF.